Listed here are 18 T cell receptor beta chains from one sample, sequenced in a study of blood T cell repertoires in COVID-19 (dated by TCRdb to the early 2020s). Library preparation used the immunoSEQ multiplex PCR assay. The clones in this table, taken by TCRdb from immuneACCESS, are in-frame only. Not every clone is retained; where verified, under half of the shortfall comes from an unresolved V gene, and the cause of the rest is unknown. The sample yields under 150,000 clones; about 83% were counted once. The leading ten clones occupy roughly 4% of the sample. The specimen was peripheral blood. All receptors come from a woman in her thirties or forties with acute or convalescent COVID-19.

The chain employs TRBV28 and TRBJ1-2; TRBD1 aligns across 10 bases. The germline gives CDR1 MDHEN, CDR2 SYDVKM. This CDR3 has 15 residues. J lost 3 bases, V lost 4 bases, and 5 bases had no gene match. The CDR3 region is CASSSWTGGHYGYTF. In DNA form, the CDR3 reads TGTGCCAGCAGTTCCTGGACAGGGGGGCACTATGGCTACACCTTC.

This clone was observed once. The V and J genes are TRBV4-3 and TRBJ1-6; no clear D gene. Looked up from germline, CDR1 is LGHNA and CDR2 is YSLEER. CDR3 size: 16 residues. V lost 0 bases, J lost 2 bases, and 8 bases lay in between. CDR3 amino acids: CASSQDARPYNSPLHF. The CDR3 DNA reads TGCGCCAGCAGCCAAGATGCCAGGCCCTATAATTCACCCCTCCACTTT.

This clone was observed a single time. The CDR3 is CASSLVAGTSEAFF. In nucleotides, the CDR3 is TGTGCCAGCAGCTTAGTCGCAGGCACCTCTGAAGCTTTCTTT. This chain links TRBV7-2 with TRBJ1-1, with D unclear. Per the germline V gene, CDR1 is SGHTA and CDR2 is FQGNSA. The V and J ends lost 1 base and 6 bases respectively, with 12 bases between them. This CDR3 spans 14 amino acids. Full variable domain (remainder filled in from reference TRBV7-2 and TRBJ1-1): GAGVSQSPSNKVTEKGKDVELRCDPISGHTALYWYRQSLGQGLEFLIYFQGNSAPDKSGLPSDRFSAERTGGSVSTLTIQRTQQEDSAVYLCASSLVAGTSEAFFGQGTRLTVV.

This clone was recorded a few times. The V call is TRBV19, the J call TRBJ1-5; no clear D gene. Germline V gene lookup returns CDR1 LNHDA and CDR2 SQIVND (reference sequence). V lost 2 bases to trimming and J lost 5 bases, with 10 bases between them. The CDR3 loop spans 14 amino acids. The CDR3 region has the DNA TGTGCCAGTAGTATAACGCCAACTGATCAGCCCCAGCATTTT. It specifies CASSITPTDQPQHF.

DNA for the CDR3: TGTGCCAGCAGATCCCCGGGGAACAAAAACATTCAGTACTTC. This sequence encodes CASRSPGNKNIQYF. The chain couples TRBV7-2 to TRBJ2-4; a possible D gene is TRBD2 (5 bases). Trimming cost V 6 bases and J 3 bases, with 12 bases left between them. This CDR3 contains 14 residues. CDR1 and CDR2 from the germline V gene are SGHTA and FQGNSA.

The chain employs TRBV18 and TRBJ1-4; 7 nucleotides match TRBD1. The CDR3 is 15 amino acids. Germline assignment: CDR1 KGHSH and CDR2 LQKENI. The V gene end was trimmed by 4 bases and the J gene end by 8 bases; junction bases not matched to a gene: 10. CDR3 sequence reads: CASSHGDSSWEKLFF. The DNA of the CDR3 is TGTGCCAGCTCACACGGGGACAGTTCTTGGGAAAAACTGTTTTTT.

This chain joins TRBV7-9 and TRBJ1-2, with 7 bases that match TRBD1. The junction had 8 bases not matched to a gene; V was cut back by 3 bases and J by 7 bases. CDR1 SEHNR and CDR2 FQNEAQ come from the germline V gene (reference sequence). The CDR3 has 14 residues. The CDR3 protein is CASSFETGSSGYTF. The CDR3, as DNA: TGTGCCAGCAGCTTCGAGACAGGGTCCTCTGGCTACACCTTC.

This rearrangement joins TRBV7-9 to TRBJ2-2; 12 bases are shared with TRBD2. Germline V CDR1 and CDR2: SEHNR, FQNEAQ (reference sequence). The ends lost 5 bases at V and 4 bases at J; junction bases unmatched: 5. The CDR3 sequence is 16 residues long. The CDR3 coding sequence is TGTGCCAGCAGCCCTCCGGGACTAGCGGGCACCGGGGAGCTGTTTTTT. Protein: CASSPPGLAGTGELFF.

The gene calls are TRBV5-6 and TRBJ1-1, with a possible D match to TRBD1 (6 bases). The V and J ends lost 0 bases and 7 bases respectively, with 13 bases between them. The length of the CDR3 is 14 residues. Germline CDR1 is SGHDT and CDR2 is YYEEEE. DNA of the CDR3: TGTGCCAGCAGCTTGGCCATGTGGGGGCGTGAAGCTTTCTTT. This translates into CASSLAMWGREAFF.

This CDR3 reads CASSLAPDGLNTEAFF. DNA of the CDR3: TGTGCCAGCAGCTTAGCACCAGACGGGTTGAACACTGAAGCTTTCTTT. The V and J genes are TRBV7-2 and TRBJ1-1; unclear D gene. This CDR3 region has 16 residues. Germline CDR1 SGHTA, CDR2 FQGNSA. V was cut by 0 bases and J by 0 bases, with 11 bases left in between.

This clone was seen more than once but under ten times. The chain recombines TRBV12-3 or TRBV12-4 with TRBJ2-7; the D gene is possibly TRBD2 (5 bases). CDR3 length equals 13 residues. The ends were cut back, 5 bases at V and 3 bases at J, with 11 bases in the middle. CDR3 coding DNA: TGTGCCAGCAGTCTCGGAAGCGGCTACGAGCAGTACTTC. It encodes CASSLGSGYEQYF.

This sequence joins TRBV27 and TRBJ1-1; no firm D call. Germline CDR1 and CDR2: MNHEY and SMNVEV (reference sequence). CDR3 length: 14 residues. Trimming left V 0 bases short and J 8 bases short, with 13 bases between. In DNA, the CDR3 is TGTGCCAGCAGTTTATCGCTATACAGCGGGGAAGCTTTCTTT. It is translated as CASSLSLYSGEAFF.

The CDR3 region is CATRDSLYGYTF. Here the CDR3 DNA reads TGTGCCACCAGGGACAGCTTATATGGCTACACCTTC. The genes are TRBV15 and TRBJ1-2; possibly TRBD1 for D (6 bases). In germline, CDR1 is LNHNV, CDR2 YYDKDF (reference sequence). The CDR3 is 12 residues long. The V end was cut by 6 bases, the J end by 5 bases, with 10 bases between.

The chain carries TRBV4-1 and TRBJ1-1; D is ambiguous. The CDR3 consists of 14 residues. From germline, CDR1 is MGHRA and CDR2 YSYEKL. V dropped 0 bases and J dropped 5 bases, with 10 bases sitting between them. The chain's CDR3 is CASSQDEEVTEAFF. Written as DNA, the CDR3 is TGCGCCAGCAGCCAAGATGAGGAGGTGACTGAAGCTTTCTTT.

The genes are TRBV2 and TRBJ2-7; D not certain. The CDR3 contains 11 residues. Germline CDR1 reads SNHLY; CDR2 reads FYNNEI. Trimming left V 2 bases short and J 3 bases short, with 2 bases between. The DNA of the CDR3 is TGTGCCAGCAGTGAACTCTACGAGCAGTACTTC. Translated, it gives CASSELYEQYF.

Regarding this clone: Other DNA sequences in the sample encode the same CDR3. The rearrangement links TRBV5-6 to TRBJ1-2; 10 bases match TRBD1. V lost 0 bases and J lost 4; bases outside the gene matches: 0. Germline lookup yields CDR1 SGHDT and CDR2 YYEEEE. The CDR3 consists of 14 residues. The CDR3 DNA reads TGTGCCAGCAGCTTGGGACAGGGGGCCTATGGCTACACCTTC. This translates into CASSLGQGAYGYTF.

The chain recombines TRBV5-4 with TRBJ1-2, with D possibly TRBD1 on 6 matching bases. Germline V gives CDR1 SGHNT, CDR2 YYREEE (reference sequence). The germline V and J ends were trimmed by 4 bases and 0 bases, with 13 bases remaining between them. The CDR3 has 15 residues. CDR3 amino acids: CASSPDSHTNYGYTF. The CDR3 DNA reads TGTGCCAGCAGCCCGGACAGCCACACTAACTATGGCTACACCTTC.

This clone came up a few times. The CDR3 sequence is CASSYGTSNTGELFF. CDR3 nucleotides: TGTGCCAGCAGTTACGGGACTAGTAACACCGGGGAGCTGTTTTTT. The chain carries TRBV6-6 and TRBJ2-2, with 8 bases fitting TRBD2. V lost 2 bases and J lost 2; bases outside the gene matches: 1. Germline CDR1 is MNHNY and CDR2 is SVGAGI (reference sequence). This CDR3 comprises 15 residues.